These 18 T cell receptor beta chains originate from one sample sequenced in a study of blood T cell repertoires in COVID-19. The repertoire was sequenced with immunoSEQ multiplex PCR; TCRdb's copy has only in-frame clones and lacks some. In the table there are a few hundred thousand clones, roughly 88% of which are singletons. What was sequenced was peripheral blood. All receptors derive from a man aged 50-60 years with active or convalescent COVID-19.

V and J are TRBV6-1 and TRBJ2-7; D is uncertain. Germline loops: CDR1 MNHNS, CDR2 SASEGT. V shed 3 bases and J shed 3 bases, with 9 bases lying between them. The CDR3 runs to 13 residues. The DNA of the CDR3 is TGTGCCAGCAGTGACCAGGCGAACTACGAGCAGTACTTC. This encodes CASSDQANYEQYF.

The J gene is TRBJ2-7, the V gene TRBV29-1; 9 bases are a match to TRBD2. Germline V lookup: CDR1 SQVTM, CDR2 ANQGSEA. With 6 bases clipped from V and 2 bases from J, the junction kept 14 bases outside the gene matches. The CDR3 has 16 residues. The CDR3 sequence is CSVLPDLAGRPYEQYF. The CDR3 DNA sequence: TGCAGCGTCCTCCCTGACCTAGCGGGGCGTCCCTACGAGCAGTACTTC.

The genes are TRBV5-1 and TRBJ2-3, with a possible D match to TRBD2 (6 bases). Trimming left V 5 bases short and J 1 base short, with 11 bases between. CDR1 and CDR2 from the germline V gene are SGHRS and YFSETQ. The CDR3 runs to 14 residues. CDR3 sequence: CASSVGGRTDTQYF. CDR3 DNA: TGCGCCAGCAGTGTGGGGGGACGCACAGATACGCAGTATTTT.

The gene calls are TRBV5-1 and TRBJ2-1; weak D call: TRBD2 (7 bases). Per the germline V gene, CDR1 is SGHRS and CDR2 is YFSETQ. The V end was cut by 3 bases, the J end by 4 bases, with 11 bases between. This CDR3 has 14 residues. CDR3 sequence: CASSYGGPYNEQFF. The DNA of the CDR3 is TGCGCCAGCAGCTACGGGGGGCCATACAATGAGCAGTTCTTC.

J is TRBJ2-3 and V is TRBV6-4; 7 nucleotides match TRBD2. Trimming took 5 bases from V and 7 from J; bases not matched to a gene: 0. The CDR3 is 11 residues long. Germline CDR1 MRHNA, CDR2 SNTAGT. In DNA, the CDR3 is TGTGCCAGCAGTAGCGGGAATACGCAGTATTTT. This translates into CASSSGNTQYF.

This chain connects TRBV20-1 to TRBJ2-3, with D possibly TRBD1 on 6 matching bases. The CDR3 has 11 residues. V was shortened by 6 bases and J by 10 bases, with 14 bases between the two germline ends. CDR1 and CDR2 (germline): DFQATT, SNEGSKA (reference sequence). This CDR3 is CSAQSGVPQYF. CDR3 sequence (DNA): TGCAGTGCCCAGTCAGGGGTTCCGCAGTATTTT.

The J gene is TRBJ2-1, the V gene TRBV21-1; the table's TRBD2 call for D was not verified on the DNA. TRBV21-1 is assigned pseudogene status. The length of the CDR3 is 15 residues. CDR3 protein: CASSKGYAADNEQFF. CDR3 nucleotides: TGTGCCAGCAGCAAAGGGTATGCAGCGGACAATGAGCAGTTCTTC.

In its sample, this clone was seen a few times. The chain links TRBV7-3 to TRBJ2-3; 12 positions match TRBD2. J was trimmed by 5 bases and V by 6 bases; bases with no gene match: 3. CDR1 is SGHTA, CDR2 FQGTGA, per germline. This CDR3 is built from 14 residues. The CDR3 bases are TGTGCCAGCAGTTCACTAGCGGGAGGAGATACGCAGTATTTT. This translates into CASSSLAGGDTQYF. The full variable domain, rest sourced from reference TRBV7-3 and TRBJ2-3, is GAGVSQTPSNKVTEKGKYVELRCDPISGHTALYWYRQSLGQGPEFLIYFQGTGAADDSGLPNDRFFAVRPEGSVSTLKIQRTERGDSAVYLCASSSLAGGDTQYFGPGTRLTVL.

V is TRBV5-1 and J is TRBJ2-5, with a tentative D call TRBD1 (6 bases). CDR1 SGHRS and CDR2 YFSETQ come from the germline V gene. Trimming shortened V by 4 bases and J by 3 bases, and 10 bases separated the two germline ends. CDR3 length: 13 amino acids. The CDR3: CASSLGTKETQYF. CDR3 coding DNA: TGCGCCAGCAGCCTCGGGACAAAAGAGACCCAGTACTTC. Supplemented by reference TRBV5-1 and TRBJ2-5, the full variable domain reads KAGVTQTPRYLIKTRGQQVTLSCSPISGHRSVSWYQQTPGQGLQFLFEYFSETQRNKGNFPGRFSGRQFSNSRSEMNVSTLELGDSALYLCASSLGTKETQYFGPGTRLLVL.

The chain has TRBV4-1 and TRBJ2-3; no clear D gene. CDR1 is MGHRA, CDR2 YSYEKL, per germline. Trimming took 7 bases from V and 0 from J, leaving 11 bases between them. CDR3 size: 14 residues. CDR3 sequence reads: CASNQVLSTDTQYF. Written as DNA, the CDR3 is TGCGCCAGCAACCAGGTGCTAAGCACAGATACGCAGTATTTT.

The chain carries TRBV3-1 (or the pseudogene TRBV3-2) and TRBJ2-3; D perhaps matches TRBD2 (7 bases). Trimming pared 5 bases from V and 7 bases from J, leaving 16 bases between. Germline lookup yields CDR1 LGHDT and CDR2 YNNKEL (reference sequence). The length of the CDR3 is 14 residues. CDR3 loop: CASSWGGPRYTQYF. CDR3 in DNA: TGTGCCAGCAGCTGGGGGGGCCCGAGGTATACGCAGTATTTT.

The chain couples TRBV18 to TRBJ2-2; 10 positions match TRBD1. The length of the CDR3 is 17 residues. J was trimmed by 4 bases and V by 2 bases; bases with no gene match: 7. The germline CDR1 and CDR2 sequences are KGHSH and LQKENI. The CDR3 reads CASSPRQGASPTGELFF. As DNA, the CDR3 is TGTGCCAGCTCACCAAGACAGGGGGCATCCCCCACCGGGGAGCTGTTTTTT.

The rearrangement uses TRBV5-1 and TRBJ1-6, with D maybe TRBD1 (5 bases). Looked up from germline, CDR1 is SGHRS and CDR2 is YFSETQ. V was shortened by 7 bases and J by 5 bases, with 10 bases between the two germline ends. The CDR3 has 13 residues. The CDR3 is CASGPTDNSPLHF. The CDR3 DNA reads TGCGCCAGCGGCCCGACAGATAATTCACCCCTCCACTTT.

J is TRBJ2-1 and V is TRBV7-3, with 10 nucleotides matching TRBD2. The CDR3 extends over 15 amino acids. The V gene end was trimmed by 1 base and the J gene end by 6 bases; junction bases not matched to a gene: 3. CDR1 is SGHTA, CDR2 FQGTGA, per germline. The chain's CDR3 is CASSLRAGGFNEQFF. DNA of the CDR3: TGTGCCAGCAGCTTAAGAGCGGGAGGGTTCAATGAGCAGTTCTTC.

The chain has TRBV6-6 and TRBJ1-2; 9 nucleotides align to TRBD1. Trimming at V came to 2 bases and at J to 5 bases, leaving 3 bases not matched to a gene. Germline CDR1 reads MNHNY; CDR2 reads SVGAGI (reference sequence). The CDR3 is 14 amino acids. CDR3 sequence reads: CASSYAGTGYGYTF. The CDR3 DNA follows: TGTGCCAGCAGTTACGCTGGGACAGGGTATGGCTACACCTTC.

The CDR3 DNA sequence: TGTGCCAGCAGCTTGACAGGATTTAATGAAAAACTGTTTTTT. Residues: CASSLTGFNEKLFF. The rearrangement links TRBV5-5 to TRBJ1-4; perhaps TRBD1 as D (5 bases). V lost 1 base, J lost 4 bases, and 8 bases lay in between. This CDR3 region has 14 residues. CDR1 is SGHKS and CDR2 is YYEKEE in the germline V gene (reference sequence).

The chain joins TRBV9 to TRBJ2-5, with unresolved D. The V gene's germline CDR1 is SGDLS and CDR2 YYNGEE. The V end lost 4 bases, the J end lost 5 bases, and 15 bases lay between the germline ends. This CDR3 spans 14 amino acids. The CDR3: CASSNSGSGETQYF. The DNA for the CDR3 is TGTGCCAGCAGCAATTCAGGATCTGGGGAGACCCAGTACTTC. The full variable domain, in which reference TRBV9 and TRBJ2-5 provide the parts outside the CDR3, is DSGVTQTPKHLITATGQRVTLRCSPRSGDLSVYWYQQSLDQGLQFLIQYYNGEERAKGNILERFSAQQFPDLHSELNLSSLELGDSALYFCASSNSGSGETQYFGPGTRLLVL.

The chain joins TRBV9 to TRBJ2-7; the match to TRBD2 covers 11 bases. CDR3 length equals 14 residues. V was clipped by 3 bases and J by 8 bases; unmatched bases: 7. Germline V gene sequence: CDR1 SGDLS, CDR2 YYNGEE. CDR3 residues: CASSAGTSGKKQYF. CDR3 nucleotides: TGTGCCAGCAGCGCCGGGACTAGCGGAAAAAAGCAGTACTTC.